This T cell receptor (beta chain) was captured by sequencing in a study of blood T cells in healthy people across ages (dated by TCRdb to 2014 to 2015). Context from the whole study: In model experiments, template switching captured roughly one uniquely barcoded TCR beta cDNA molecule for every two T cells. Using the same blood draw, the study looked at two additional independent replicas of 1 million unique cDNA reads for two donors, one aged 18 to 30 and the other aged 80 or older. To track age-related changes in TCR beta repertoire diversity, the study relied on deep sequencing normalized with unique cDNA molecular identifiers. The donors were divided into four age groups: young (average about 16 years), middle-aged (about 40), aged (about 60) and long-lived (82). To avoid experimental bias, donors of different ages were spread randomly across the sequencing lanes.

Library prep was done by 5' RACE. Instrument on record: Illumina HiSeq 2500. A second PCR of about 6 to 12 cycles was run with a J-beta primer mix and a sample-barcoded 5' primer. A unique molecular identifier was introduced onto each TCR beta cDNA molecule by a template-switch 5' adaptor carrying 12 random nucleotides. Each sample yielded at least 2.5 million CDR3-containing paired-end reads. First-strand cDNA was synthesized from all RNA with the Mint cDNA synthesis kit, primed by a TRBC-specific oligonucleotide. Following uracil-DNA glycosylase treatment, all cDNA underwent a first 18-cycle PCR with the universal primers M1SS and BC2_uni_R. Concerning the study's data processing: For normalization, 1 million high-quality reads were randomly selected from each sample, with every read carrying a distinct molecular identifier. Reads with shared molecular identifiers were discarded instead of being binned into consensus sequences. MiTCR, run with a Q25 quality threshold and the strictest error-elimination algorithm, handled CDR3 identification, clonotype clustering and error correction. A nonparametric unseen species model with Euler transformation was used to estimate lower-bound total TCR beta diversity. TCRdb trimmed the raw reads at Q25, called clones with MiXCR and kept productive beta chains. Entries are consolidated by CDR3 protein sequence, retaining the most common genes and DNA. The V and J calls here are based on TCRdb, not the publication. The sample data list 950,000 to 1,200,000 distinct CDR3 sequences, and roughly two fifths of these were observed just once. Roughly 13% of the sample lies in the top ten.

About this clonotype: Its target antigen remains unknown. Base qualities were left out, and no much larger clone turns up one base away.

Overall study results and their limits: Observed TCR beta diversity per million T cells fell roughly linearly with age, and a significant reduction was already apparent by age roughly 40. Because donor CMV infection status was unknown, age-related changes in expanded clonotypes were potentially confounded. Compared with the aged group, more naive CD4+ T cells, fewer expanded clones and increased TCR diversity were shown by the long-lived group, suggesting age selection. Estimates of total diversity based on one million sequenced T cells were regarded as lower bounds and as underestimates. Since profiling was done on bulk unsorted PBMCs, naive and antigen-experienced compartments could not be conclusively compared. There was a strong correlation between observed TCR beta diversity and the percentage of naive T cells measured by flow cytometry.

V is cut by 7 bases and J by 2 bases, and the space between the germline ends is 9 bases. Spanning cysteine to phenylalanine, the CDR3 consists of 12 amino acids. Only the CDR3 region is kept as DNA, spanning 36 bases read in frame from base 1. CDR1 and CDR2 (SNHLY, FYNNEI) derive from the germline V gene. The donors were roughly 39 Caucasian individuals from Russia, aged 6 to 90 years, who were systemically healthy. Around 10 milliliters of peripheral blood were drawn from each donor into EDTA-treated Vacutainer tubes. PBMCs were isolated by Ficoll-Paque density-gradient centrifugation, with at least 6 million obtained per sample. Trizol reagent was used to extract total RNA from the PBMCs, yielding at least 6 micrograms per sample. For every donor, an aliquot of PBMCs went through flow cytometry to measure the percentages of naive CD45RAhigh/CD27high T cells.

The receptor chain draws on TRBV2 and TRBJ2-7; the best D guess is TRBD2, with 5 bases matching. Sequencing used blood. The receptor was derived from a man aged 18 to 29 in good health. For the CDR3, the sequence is CASMEETYEQYF. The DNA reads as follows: TGTGCCAGCATGGAGGAAACCTACGAGCAGTACTTC.